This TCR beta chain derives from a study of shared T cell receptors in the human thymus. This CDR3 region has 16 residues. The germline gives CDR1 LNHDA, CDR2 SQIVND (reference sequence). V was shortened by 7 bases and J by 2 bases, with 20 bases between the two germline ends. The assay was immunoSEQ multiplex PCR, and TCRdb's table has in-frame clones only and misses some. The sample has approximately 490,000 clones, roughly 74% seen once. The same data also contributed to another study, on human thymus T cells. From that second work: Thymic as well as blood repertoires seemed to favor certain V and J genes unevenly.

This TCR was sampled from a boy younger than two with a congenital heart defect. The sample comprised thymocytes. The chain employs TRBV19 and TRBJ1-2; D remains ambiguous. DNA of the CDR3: TGTGCCAGTACAATGTGGTCGGGAGCTTCAAACTATGGCTACACCTTC. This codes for CASTMWSGASNYGYTF.